Only one count was recorded for the clone carrying this TCR beta chain. Its antigen is unidentified. TCRdb's copy holds only in-frame clones and misses some; the assay was immunoSEQ multiplex PCR. The table has tens of thousands of clones, less than 90% seen once. Germline CDR1 is LNHDA and CDR2 is SQIVND (reference sequence). The CDR3 totals 16 residues. V gave up 7 bases and J gave up 8 bases, with 24 bases separating them. The data were obtained in a study of a mutant IDH1 vaccine in newly diagnosed glioma. The time point: week 35, safety follow-up. Mutant IDH1 20-mer peptide, at 300 ug, made up each vaccine dose, with topical imiquimod.

Material: PBMCs, obtained from a glioma patient whose treatment included an IDH1 peptide vaccine. This TCR came from a man aged 25 to 40 with glioma. The chain uses TRBV19 and TRBJ2-4; TRBD2 might be the D (7 bases). The CDR3 nucleotides read TGTGCCAGTAAGAGGGGAGGGGCAGGTCCAGGGGACATTCAGTACTTC. Protein: CASKRGGAGPGDIQYF.